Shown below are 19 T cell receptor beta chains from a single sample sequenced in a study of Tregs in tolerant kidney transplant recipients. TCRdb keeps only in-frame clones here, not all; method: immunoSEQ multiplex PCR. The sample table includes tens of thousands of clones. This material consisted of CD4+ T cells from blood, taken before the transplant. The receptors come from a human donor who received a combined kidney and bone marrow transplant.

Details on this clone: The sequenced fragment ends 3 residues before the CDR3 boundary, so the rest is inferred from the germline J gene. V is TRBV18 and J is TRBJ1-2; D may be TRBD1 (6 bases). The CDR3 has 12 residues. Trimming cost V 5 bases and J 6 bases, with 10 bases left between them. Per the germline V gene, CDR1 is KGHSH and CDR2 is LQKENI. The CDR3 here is CASSMEGDGYTF. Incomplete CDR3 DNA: TGTGCCAGCTCAATGGAGGGGGATGGC.

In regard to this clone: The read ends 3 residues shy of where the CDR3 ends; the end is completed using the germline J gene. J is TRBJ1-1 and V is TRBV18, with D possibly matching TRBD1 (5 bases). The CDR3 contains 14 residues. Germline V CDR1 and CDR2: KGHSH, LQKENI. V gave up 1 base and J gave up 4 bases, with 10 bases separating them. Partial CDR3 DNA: TGTGCCAGCTCACCACAGGGGTTTGCCACTGAA. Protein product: CASSPQGFATE. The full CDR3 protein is CASSPQGFATEAFF.

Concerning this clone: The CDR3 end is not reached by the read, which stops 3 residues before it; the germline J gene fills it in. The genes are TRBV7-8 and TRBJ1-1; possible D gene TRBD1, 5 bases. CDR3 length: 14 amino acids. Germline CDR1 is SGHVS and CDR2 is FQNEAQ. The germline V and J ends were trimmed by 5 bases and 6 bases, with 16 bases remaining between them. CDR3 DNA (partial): TGTGCCAGCAGCATGGGGAGGGGAGGGCCTGAA. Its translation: CASSMGRGGPE. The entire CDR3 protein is CASSMGRGGPEAFF.

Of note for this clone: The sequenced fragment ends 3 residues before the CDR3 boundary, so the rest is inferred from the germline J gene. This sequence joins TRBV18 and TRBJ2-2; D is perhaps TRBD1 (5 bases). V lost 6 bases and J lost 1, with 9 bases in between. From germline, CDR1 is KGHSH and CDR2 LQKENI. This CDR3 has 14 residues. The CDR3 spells CASSPDRNTGELFF. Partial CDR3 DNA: TGTGCCAGCTCGCCAGACAGGAACACCGGGGAG.

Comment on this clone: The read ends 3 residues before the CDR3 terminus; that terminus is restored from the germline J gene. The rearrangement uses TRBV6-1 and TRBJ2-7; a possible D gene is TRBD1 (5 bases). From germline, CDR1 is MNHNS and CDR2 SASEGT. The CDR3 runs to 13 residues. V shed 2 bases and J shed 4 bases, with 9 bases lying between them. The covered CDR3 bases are TGTGCCAGCAGTGAACAGGGTGGGTACGAG. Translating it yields CASSEQGGYE. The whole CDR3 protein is CASSEQGGYEQYF.

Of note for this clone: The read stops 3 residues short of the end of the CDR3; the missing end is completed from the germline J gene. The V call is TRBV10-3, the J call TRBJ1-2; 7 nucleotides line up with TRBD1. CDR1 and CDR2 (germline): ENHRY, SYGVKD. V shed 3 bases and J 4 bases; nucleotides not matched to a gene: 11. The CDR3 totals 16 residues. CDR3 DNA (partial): TGTGCCATCAGTGATCTCGGGGAGGGGGCTAGCTATGGC. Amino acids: CAISDLGEGASYG. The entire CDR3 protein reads CAISDLGEGASYGYTF.

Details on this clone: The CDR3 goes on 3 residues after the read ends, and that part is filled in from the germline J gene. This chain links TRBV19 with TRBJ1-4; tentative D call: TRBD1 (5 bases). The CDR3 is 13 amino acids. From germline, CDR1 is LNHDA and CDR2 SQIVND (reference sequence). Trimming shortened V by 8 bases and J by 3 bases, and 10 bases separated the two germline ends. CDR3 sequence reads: CASCGGSNEKLFF. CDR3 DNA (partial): TGTGCCAGTTGCGGGGGGTCTAATGAAAAA.

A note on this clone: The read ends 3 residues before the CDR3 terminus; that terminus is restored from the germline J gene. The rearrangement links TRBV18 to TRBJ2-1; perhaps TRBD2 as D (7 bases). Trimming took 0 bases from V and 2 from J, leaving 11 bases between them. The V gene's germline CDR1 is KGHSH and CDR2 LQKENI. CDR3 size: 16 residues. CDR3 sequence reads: CASSPPGGGAYNEQFF. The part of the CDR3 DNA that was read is TGTGCCAGCTCACCACCAGGGGGGGGAGCCTACAATGAG.

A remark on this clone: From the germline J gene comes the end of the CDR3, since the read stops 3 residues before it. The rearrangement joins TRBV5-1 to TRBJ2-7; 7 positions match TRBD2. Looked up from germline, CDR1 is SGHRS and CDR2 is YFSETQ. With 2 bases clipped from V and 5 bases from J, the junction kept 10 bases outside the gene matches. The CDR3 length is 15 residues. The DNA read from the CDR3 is TGCGCCAGCAGCTTACGGGGGGTACTGATAGACGAG. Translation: CASSLRGVLIDE. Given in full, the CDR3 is CASSLRGVLIDEQYF.

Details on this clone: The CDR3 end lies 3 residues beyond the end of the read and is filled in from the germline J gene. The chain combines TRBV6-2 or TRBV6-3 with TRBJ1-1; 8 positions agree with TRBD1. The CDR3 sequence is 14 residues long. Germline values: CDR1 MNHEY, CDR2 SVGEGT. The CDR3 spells CASSYPGTGPGAFF. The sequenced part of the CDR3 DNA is TGTGCCAGCAGTTACCCGGGGACAGGCCCTGGG.

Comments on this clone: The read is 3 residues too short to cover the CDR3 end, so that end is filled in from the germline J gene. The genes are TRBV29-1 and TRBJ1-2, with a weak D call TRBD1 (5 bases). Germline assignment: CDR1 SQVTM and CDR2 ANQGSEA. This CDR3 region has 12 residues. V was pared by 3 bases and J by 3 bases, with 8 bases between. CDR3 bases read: TGCAGCGTTGAGCGACAGCACTATGGC. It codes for CSVERQHYG. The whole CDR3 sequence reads CSVERQHYGYTF.

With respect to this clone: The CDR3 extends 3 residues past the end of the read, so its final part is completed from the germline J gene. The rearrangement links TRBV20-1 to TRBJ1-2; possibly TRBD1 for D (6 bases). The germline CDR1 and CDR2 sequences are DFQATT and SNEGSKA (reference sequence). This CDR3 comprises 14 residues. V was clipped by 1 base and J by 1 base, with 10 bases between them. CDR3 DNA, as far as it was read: TGCAGTGCTAGAGCCCCGGACAGTAACTATGGC. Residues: CSARAPDSNYG. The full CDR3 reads CSARAPDSNYGYTF.

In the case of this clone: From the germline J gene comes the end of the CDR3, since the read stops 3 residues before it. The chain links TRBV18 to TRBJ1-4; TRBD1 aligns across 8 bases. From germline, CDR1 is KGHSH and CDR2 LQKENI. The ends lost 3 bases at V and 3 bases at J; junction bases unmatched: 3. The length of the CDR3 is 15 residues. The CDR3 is CASSPPGQANEKLFF. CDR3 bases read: TGTGCCAGCTCACCGCCGGGACAGGCTAATGAAAAA.

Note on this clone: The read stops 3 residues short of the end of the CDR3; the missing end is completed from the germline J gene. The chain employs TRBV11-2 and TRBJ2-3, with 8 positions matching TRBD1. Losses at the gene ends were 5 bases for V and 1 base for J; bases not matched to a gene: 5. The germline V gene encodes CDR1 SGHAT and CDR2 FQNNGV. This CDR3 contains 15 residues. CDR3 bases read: TGTGCCAGCAGCCCAGGGGGCTATGGCACAGATACG. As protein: CASSPGGYGTDT. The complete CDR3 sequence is CASSPGGYGTDTQYF. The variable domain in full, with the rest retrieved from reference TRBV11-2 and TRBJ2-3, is EAGVAQSPRYKIIEKRQSVAFWCNPISGHATLYWYQQILGQGPKLLIQFQNNGVVDDSQLPKDRFSAERLKGVDSTLKIQPAKLEDSAVYLCASSPGGYGTDTQYFGPGTRLTVL.

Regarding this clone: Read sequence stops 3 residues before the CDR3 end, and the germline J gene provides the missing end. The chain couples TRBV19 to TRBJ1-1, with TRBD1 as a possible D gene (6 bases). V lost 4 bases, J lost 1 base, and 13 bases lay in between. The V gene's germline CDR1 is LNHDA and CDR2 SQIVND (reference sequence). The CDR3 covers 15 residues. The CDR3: CASSTYRTANTEAFF. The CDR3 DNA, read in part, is TGTGCCAGTAGTACCTATAGGACAGCGAACACTGAA.

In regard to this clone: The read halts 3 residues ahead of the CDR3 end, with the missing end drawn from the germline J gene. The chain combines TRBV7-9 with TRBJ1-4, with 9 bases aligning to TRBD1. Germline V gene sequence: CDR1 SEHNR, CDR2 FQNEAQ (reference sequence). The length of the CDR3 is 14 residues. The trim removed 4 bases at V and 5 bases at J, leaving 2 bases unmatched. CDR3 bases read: TGTGCCAGCAGCTCGGACAGGGGAAATGAAAAA. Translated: CASSSDRGNEK. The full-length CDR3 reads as CASSSDRGNEKLFF.

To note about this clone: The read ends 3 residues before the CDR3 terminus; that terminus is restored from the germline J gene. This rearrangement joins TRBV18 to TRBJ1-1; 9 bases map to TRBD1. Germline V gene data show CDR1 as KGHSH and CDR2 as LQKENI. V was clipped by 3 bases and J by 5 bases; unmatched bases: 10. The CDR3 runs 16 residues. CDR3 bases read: TGTGCCAGCTCACCGGGACAGGGTAGTCTCGGGACTGAA. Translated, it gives CASSPGQGSLGTE. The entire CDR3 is CASSPGQGSLGTEAFF. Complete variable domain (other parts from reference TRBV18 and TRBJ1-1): NAGVMQNPRHLVRRRGQEARLRCSPMKGHSHVYWYRQLPEEGLKFMVYLQKENIIDESGMPKERFSAEFPKEGPSILRIQQVVRGDSAAYFCASSPGQGSLGTEAFFGQGTRLTVV.

CDR3 in amino acids: CSARPSGITDTQYF. The CDR3 DNA, read in part, is TGCAGTGCTAGACCAAGCGGGATCACAGATACG. V and J are TRBV20-1 and TRBJ2-3, with 7 bases that match TRBD2. The read ends 3 residues shy of where the CDR3 ends; the end is completed using the germline J gene. Germline CDR1 reads DFQATT; CDR2 reads SNEGSKA (reference sequence). V lost 2 bases and J lost 2; bases outside the gene matches: 4. The length of the CDR3 is 14 residues.

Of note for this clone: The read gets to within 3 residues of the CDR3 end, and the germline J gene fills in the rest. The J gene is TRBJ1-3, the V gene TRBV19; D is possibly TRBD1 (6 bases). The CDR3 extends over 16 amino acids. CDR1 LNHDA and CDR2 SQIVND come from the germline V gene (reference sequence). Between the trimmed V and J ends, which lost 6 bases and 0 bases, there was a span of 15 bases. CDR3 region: CASRDGQLFSGNTIYF. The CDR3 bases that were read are TGTGCCAGTAGGGATGGACAGCTCTTCTCTGGAAACACC.